The entry below gives a single T cell receptor (beta chain) sequence along with its context. The source of the sample is a study of blood T cell repertoires in COVID-19. For the study at large: The United States, Italy and Spain were the sources of the acute and convalescent COVID-19 samples. The analysed material was cDNA or gDNA that came from T cells, B-cell-depleted T cells, or PBMCs.

The V gene end was trimmed by 4 bases and the J gene end by 0 bases; junction bases not matched to a gene: 5. The CDR3 length is 15 residues. The germline CDR1 and CDR2 sequences are LGHDT and YNNKEL (reference sequence). Profiled with immunoSEQ multiplex PCR; TCRdb holds only in-frame clones, not every one. The table records 20,000 to 30,000 clones, 85% to 90% of them present only once. Sequenced material: peripheral blood. This chain joins TRBV3-1 (or the pseudogene TRBV3-2) and TRBJ1-2; 7 bases fit TRBD1. The sequence came from an older man with acute or convalescent COVID-19. CDR3 DNA sequence: TGTGCCAGCAGCCCCCGACAGGGAGCTAACTATGGCTACACCTTC. This translates into CASSPRQGANYGYTF.